The clone carrying this TCR beta chain was counted once. Its cognate antigen is unknown. These data originate in a study of STAT5B mutations in CD4+ large granular lymphocyte leukemia. The repertoire was sequenced with immunoSEQ multiplex PCR; TCRdb's copy has only in-frame clones and lacks some. In the table there are tens of thousands of clones, about 71% of which are singletons. The CDR3 covers 13 residues. Germline CDR1 is MNHNS and CDR2 is SASEGT. Trimming pared 4 bases from V and 3 bases from J, leaving 6 bases between. Broader study findings: TRBV06-family usage was enriched in top patient clones (8/27) versus controls (2/35).

The chain carries TRBV6-1 and TRBJ2-2, with D perhaps matching TRBD2 (5 bases). Specimen: CD4+ T cells from blood buffy coats. This clonotype was obtained from a human donor in good health. Written as DNA, the CDR3 is TGTGCCAGCAGTGGAGGGTACACCGGGGAGCTGTTTTTT. This sequence encodes CASSGGYTGELFF.